The rows below give T cell receptor beta chains drawn from one sample of a study of T cell repertoires in cytomegalovirus infection. Which antigens these TCRs recognize remains unknown. TCRdb reprocessed the reads with MiXCR, giving one entry per CDR3 protein. Among around 900,000 distinct CDR3 sequences, less than 40% were seen once, and the ten largest hold more than 13%. The sequences come from cultured CD8+ T cells from PBMCs, collected from culture after CMV antigen stimulation. Receptor source: a human donor in good health (CMV status not recorded). Some clones in this sample may be carry-over from other donors' samples. CDR3s include the opening cysteine and the closing phenylalanine or tryptophan. The D gene is left open where the match is weak. A row's size may be missing; if present it is once, few, many or a size class.

abundance: many
v_gene: TRBV7-2
j_gene: TRBJ1-5
d_gene: NA
CDR3aa: CASSYTSNQPQHF
CDR3nt: TGTGCCAGCAGCTATACCTCCAATCAGCCCCAGCATTTT

abundance: NA
v_gene: TRBV6-2/TRBV6-3
j_gene: TRBJ2-7
d_gene: NA
CDR3aa: CASSELGVASYEQYF
CDR3nt: TGTGCCAGCAGTGAACTGGGAGTGGCGTCCTACGAGCAGTACTTC

abundance: NA
v_gene: TRBV5-6
j_gene: TRBJ1-1
d_gene: NA
CDR3aa: CASSSRAMNAEAFF
CDR3nt: TGTGCCAGCAGCTCTAGGGCCATGAACGCTGAAGCTTTCTTT

abundance: few
v_gene: TRBV27
j_gene: TRBJ1-3
d_gene: NA
CDR3aa: CASSLSIGAETIYF
CDR3nt: TGTGCCAGCAGTTTATCGATTGGGGCCGAGACCATATATTTT

abundance: NA
v_gene: TRBV5-1
j_gene: TRBJ1-1
d_gene: NA
CDR3aa: CASSLGQGTPGTEAFF
CDR3nt: TGCGCCAGCAGCTTGGGGCAGGGGACCCCTGGCACTGAAGCTTTCTTT

abundance: NA
v_gene: TRBV7-2
j_gene: TRBJ2-3
d_gene: TRBD2
CDR3aa: CANWLAGGPVDTQYF
CDR3nt: TGTGCCAACTGGCTAGCGGGGGGGCCGGTAGATACGCAGTATTTT

abundance: few
v_gene: TRBV19
j_gene: TRBJ1-4
d_gene: NA
CDR3aa: CATSRATNEKLFF
CDR3nt: TGTGCCACCAGCCGTGCAACTAATGAAAAACTGTTTTTT

abundance: few
v_gene: TRBV7-9
j_gene: TRBJ2-1
d_gene: NA
CDR3aa: CASSSWGDLPINEQFF
CDR3nt: TGTGCCAGCAGCTCCTGGGGGGACTTACCTATCAATGAGCAGTTCTTC

abundance: few
v_gene: TRBV2
j_gene: TRBJ1-5
d_gene: NA
CDR3aa: CASSDNGAPNQPQHF
CDR3nt: TGTGCCAGCAGTGACAACGGGGCCCCAAATCAGCCCCAGCATTTT

abundance: NA
v_gene: TRBV6-6
j_gene: TRBJ1-2
d_gene: NA
CDR3aa: CASSPGQLLGGYTF
CDR3nt: TGTGCCAGCAGTCCGGGCCAACTGTTAGGCGGCTACACCTTC

abundance: NA
v_gene: TRBV28
j_gene: TRBJ2-1
d_gene: NA
CDR3aa: CASSLPTWGEQFF
CDR3nt: TGTGCCAGCAGTCTCCCGACATGGGGTGAGCAGTTCTTC

abundance: NA
v_gene: TRBV2
j_gene: TRBJ1-1
d_gene: TRBD1
CDR3aa: CASSDGTVVVNTEAFF
CDR3nt: TGTGCCAGCAGCGACGGGACAGTGGTAGTGAACACTGAAGCTTTCTTT

abundance: few
v_gene: TRBV12-3/TRBV12-4
j_gene: TRBJ1-2
d_gene: NA
CDR3aa: CASSFMGGNYGYTF
CDR3nt: TGTGCCAGCAGTTTTATGGGTGGTAACTATGGCTACACCTTC

abundance: NA
v_gene: TRBV6-5
j_gene: TRBJ2-7
d_gene: TRBD2
CDR3aa: CASTYRAGEAYEQYF
CDR3nt: TGTGCCAGCACCTACAGAGCGGGAGAAGCCTACGAGCAGTACTTC

abundance: few
v_gene: TRBV15
j_gene: TRBJ1-5
d_gene: NA
CDR3aa: CATSRETGRNQPQHF
CDR3nt: TGTGCCACCAGCAGAGAGACAGGTCGGAATCAGCCCCAGCATTTT

abundance: NA
v_gene: TRBV4-2
j_gene: TRBJ2-1
d_gene: NA
CDR3aa: CASSQEGPGAEHNEQFF
CDR3nt: TGTGCCAGCAGCCAAGAGGGGCCCGGGGCAGAACACAATGAGCAGTTCTTC

abundance: NA
v_gene: TRBV7-3
j_gene: TRBJ2-6
d_gene: NA
CDR3aa: CASSSEGFSGTNVLTF
CDR3nt: TGTGCCAGCAGCTCCGAGGGGTTTTCTGGGACCAACGTCCTGACTTTC

abundance: few
v_gene: TRBV27
j_gene: TRBJ1-1
d_gene: NA
CDR3aa: CASIYKGTEAFF
CDR3nt: TGTGCCAGCATATACAAGGGCACTGAAGCTTTCTTT

abundance: few
v_gene: TRBV10-1
j_gene: TRBJ2-7
d_gene: NA
CDR3aa: CASSEGLRPYEQYF
CDR3nt: TGCGCCAGCAGTGAGGGACTCCGGCCCTACGAGCAGTACTTC

abundance: many
v_gene: TRBV12-3/TRBV12-4
j_gene: TRBJ1-2
d_gene: NA
CDR3aa: CASIAGTADLNGYTF
CDR3nt: TGTGCCAGCATCGCGGGGACGGCGGATTTGAATGGCTACACCTTC

abundance: few
v_gene: TRBV7-6
j_gene: TRBJ1-4
d_gene: TRBD1
CDR3aa: CASSQPRHRGSNEKLFF
CDR3nt: TGTGCCAGCAGCCAACCCCGCCACAGGGGATCTAATGAAAAACTGTTTTTT

abundance: NA
v_gene: TRBV6-2/TRBV6-3
j_gene: TRBJ1-6
d_gene: TRBD1
CDR3aa: CARTGVFSPLHF
CDR3nt: TGTGCCAGGACAGGGGTTTTTTCACCCCTCCACTTT

abundance: NA
v_gene: TRBV10-3
j_gene: TRBJ2-7
d_gene: NA
CDR3aa: CAMGSYEQYF
CDR3nt: TGTGCCATGGGGTCCTACGAGCAGTACTTC

abundance: NA
v_gene: TRBV9
j_gene: TRBJ1-5
d_gene: TRBD1
CDR3aa: CASSEGAGGNQPQHF
CDR3nt: TGTGCCAGCAGCGAGGGGGCCGGTGGCAATCAGCCCCAGCATTTT

abundance: few
v_gene: TRBV6-1
j_gene: TRBJ2-3
d_gene: NA
CDR3aa: CASSTPRRPLPDTQYF
CDR3nt: TGTGCCAGCAGTACCCCGCGGAGGCCCCTCCCAGATACGCAGTATTTT